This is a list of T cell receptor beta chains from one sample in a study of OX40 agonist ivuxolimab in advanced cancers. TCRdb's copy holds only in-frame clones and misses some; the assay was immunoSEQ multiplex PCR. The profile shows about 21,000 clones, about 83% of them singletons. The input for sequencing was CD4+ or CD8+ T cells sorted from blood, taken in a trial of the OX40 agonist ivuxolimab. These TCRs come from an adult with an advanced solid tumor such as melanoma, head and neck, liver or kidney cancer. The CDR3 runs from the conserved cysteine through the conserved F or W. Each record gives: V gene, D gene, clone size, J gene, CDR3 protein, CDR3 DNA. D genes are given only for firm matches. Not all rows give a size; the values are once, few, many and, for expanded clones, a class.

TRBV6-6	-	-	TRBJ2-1	CASLAGKDEQFF	TGTGCCAGCCTCGCAGGGAAGGATGAGCAGTTCTTC
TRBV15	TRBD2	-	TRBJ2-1	CATSRPGSGGYNEQFF	TGTGCCACCAGCAGGCCGGGTAGCGGGGGCTACAATGAGCAGTTCTTC
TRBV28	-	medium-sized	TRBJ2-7	CASSSPVGRDYEQYF	TGTGCCAGCAGTTCCCCGGTAGGGAGAGACTACGAGCAGTACTTC
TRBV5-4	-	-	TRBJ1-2	CASSQPSGGDYGYTF	TGTGCCAGCAGCCAGCCCTCGGGGGGGGACTATGGCTACACCTTC
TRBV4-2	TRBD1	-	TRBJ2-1	CASSQGTGGWNEQFF	TGTGCCAGCAGCCAAGGGACAGGGGGCTGGAATGAGCAGTTCTTC
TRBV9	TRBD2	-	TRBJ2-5	CASSVGGLGRETQYF	TGTGCCAGCAGCGTAGGAGGACTAGGGAGGGAGACCCAGTACTTC
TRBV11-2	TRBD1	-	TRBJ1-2	CASSETGGFIYGYTF	TGTGCCAGCAGCGAGACAGGGGGCTTCATCTATGGCTACACCTTC
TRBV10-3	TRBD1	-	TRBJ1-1	CAIRTGTGGRMNTEAFF	TGTGCCATCAGGACCGGGACAGGGGGGAGGATGAACACTGAAGCTTTCTTT
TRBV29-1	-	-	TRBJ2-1	CSVEMGRSGSYNEQFF	TGCAGCGTTGAAATGGGACGATCGGGCTCCTACAATGAGCAGTTCTTC
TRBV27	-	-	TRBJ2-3	CASSPSTDTQYF	TGTGCCAGCAGTCCATCCACAGATACGCAGTATTTT
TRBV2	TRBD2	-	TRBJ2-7	CASRGLAGTPQYF	TGTGCCAGCAGGGGGCTAGCGGGGACACCGCAGTACTTC
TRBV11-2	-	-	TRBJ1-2	CASSLEAAGYTF	TGTGCCAGTAGCTTAGAAGCGGCTGGCTACACCTTC
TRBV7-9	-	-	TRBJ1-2	CASTLAGTNYGYTF	TGTGCCAGCACCTTGGCCGGGACGAACTATGGCTACACCTTC
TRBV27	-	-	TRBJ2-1	CASSLSPSAAYNEQFF	TGTGCCAGCAGTTTATCCCCTAGCGCGGCCTACAATGAGCAGTTCTTC